The 5 T cell receptor beta chains below were found in one sample sequenced in a study of CD8 T cells in ankylosing spondylitis (dated by TCRdb to 2015 to 2018). The library was prepared using 5' RACE. Sequencing instrument: Illumina HiSeq 2500. TCRdb trimmed the raw reads at Q25, called clones with MiXCR and kept productive beta chains. Entries that share a CDR3 protein sequence are merged under the most common genes and DNA. For this sample there are roughly 150,000 distinct CDR3 sequences; roughly 6.6% appear just once. The ten biggest clones cover around 12% of the sample. The specimen was blood, either unsorted or a sorted T cell fraction (not recorded which). Receptors were obtained from a female donor with ankylosing spondylitis or in good health (not recorded which).

This clonotype was found many times. The chain recombines TRBV12-3 or TRBV12-4 with TRBJ2-2; D tentatively reads TRBD1 or TRBD2 (6 bases each). CDR3 size: 15 residues. Trimming left V 7 bases short and J 4 bases short, with 16 bases between. Here the CDR3 reads CASTERGASTGELFF. The CDR3 DNA follows: TGTGCCAGCACAGAAAGGGGGGCGAGCACCGGGGAGCTGTTTTTT.

The chain is built from TRBV2 and TRBJ2-1; no reliable D call. V shed 4 bases and J shed 3 bases, with 10 bases lying between them. The CDR3 consists of 14 residues. Germline CDR1 and CDR2: SNHLY and FYNNEI. For the CDR3, the DNA is TGTGCCAGCAGTGTCGGCGGATTCTACAATGAGCAGTTCTTC. This gives the protein CASSVGGFYNEQFF.

This clonotype was picked up many times. The V gene is TRBV5-1, the J gene TRBJ1-5; 10 positions agree with TRBD1. V lost 0 bases, J lost 6 bases, and 6 bases stayed unmatched. The CDR3 runs 16 residues. Germline lookup yields CDR1 SGHRS and CDR2 YFSETQ. The CDR3 nucleotides read TGCGCCAGCAGCTTGGGTAGTGGACAGGGGGTTCAGCCCCAGCATTTT. Its translation: CASSLGSGQGVQPQHF.

In its sample, this clonotype was seen many times. The chain combines TRBV5-4 with TRBJ1-2; 7 bases fit TRBD1. Trimming cost V 0 bases and J 2 bases; bases outside gene matches: 4. CDR1 is SGHNT, CDR2 YYREEE, per germline (reference sequence). This CDR3 has 15 amino acids. The CDR3 DNA reads as TGTGCCAGCAGCTTGGTACAGGGGCAAAACTATGGCTACACCTTC. This gives the protein CASSLVQGQNYGYTF.

This clonotype was counted at least ten times. The V call is TRBV6-5, the J call TRBJ2-7, with D uncertain. The CDR3 has 12 amino acids. With 4 bases removed from V and 1 base from J, the gap between germline ends came to 5 bases. The germline V gene encodes CDR1 MNHEY and CDR2 SVGAGI. CDR3 amino acids: CASSSVSYEQYF. The CDR3, as DNA: TGTGCCAGCAGTTCTGTGTCCTACGAGCAGTACTTC.